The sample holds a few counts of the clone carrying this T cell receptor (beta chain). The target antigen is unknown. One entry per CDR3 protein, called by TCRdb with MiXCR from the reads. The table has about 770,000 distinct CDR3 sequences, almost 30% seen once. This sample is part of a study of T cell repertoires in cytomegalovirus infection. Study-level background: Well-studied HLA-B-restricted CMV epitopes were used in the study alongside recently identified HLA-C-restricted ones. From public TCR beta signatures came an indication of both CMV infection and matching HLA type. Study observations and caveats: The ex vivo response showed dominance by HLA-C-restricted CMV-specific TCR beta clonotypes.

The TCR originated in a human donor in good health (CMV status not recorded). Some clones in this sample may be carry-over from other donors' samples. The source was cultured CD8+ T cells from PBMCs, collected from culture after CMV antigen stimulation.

DNA for the CDR3: TGTGCCAGCAGAAGGCTAGGTTTCGCCTACAATGAGCAGTTCTTC. Translation gives CASRRLGFAYNEQFF. The chain couples TRBV6-8 to TRBJ2-1; no clear D. Trimming took 6 bases from V and 2 from J, leaving 14 bases between them. This CDR3 is built from 15 residues. Germline CDR1 MNHGY, CDR2 SAAAGT.